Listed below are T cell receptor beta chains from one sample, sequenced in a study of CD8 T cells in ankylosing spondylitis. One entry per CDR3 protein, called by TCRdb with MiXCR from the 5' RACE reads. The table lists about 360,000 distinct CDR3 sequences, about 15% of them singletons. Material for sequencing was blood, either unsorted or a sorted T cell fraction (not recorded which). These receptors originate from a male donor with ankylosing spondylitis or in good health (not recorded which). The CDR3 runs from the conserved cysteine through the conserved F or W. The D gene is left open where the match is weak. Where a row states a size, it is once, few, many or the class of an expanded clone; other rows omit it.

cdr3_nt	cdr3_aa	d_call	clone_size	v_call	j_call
TGTGCCAGCAGCAGAGCTAGCGTCGATACGCAGTATTTT	CASSRASVDTQYF	.	few	TRBV6-1	TRBJ2-3
TGCGCCAGCAGCTTAAGCGGGAGGGCCACCGGGGAGCTGTTTTTT	CASSLSGRATGELFF	TRBD2	few	TRBV5-1	TRBJ2-2
TGTGCCAGTTCGGACCTCTCCGAGCAGTACTTC	CASSDLSEQYF	.	few	TRBV7-9	TRBJ2-7
TGTGCCATCGGGCAGGGGATCCTGGACTATGGCTACACCTTC	CAIGQGILDYGYTF	.	few	TRBV10-3	TRBJ1-2
TGTGCCAGCAGCGCCAGAGGGACAGGGAGAGAAGAGACCCAGTACTTC	CASSARGTGREETQYF	TRBD1	.	TRBV3-1	TRBJ2-5
TGTGCCAGCAGTTACGATGGGGGCAGGTACACTGAAGCTTTCTTT	CASSYDGGRYTEAFF	.	.	TRBV6-5	TRBJ1-1
TGTGCCAGCAGCCTTTGGACAGCCCTAGGGCGGGAAGCTTTCTTT	CASSLWTALGREAFF	.	.	TRBV11-2	TRBJ1-1
TGCGCCAGCAGCTTGGTTGCAGGGGACCAAGAGACCCAGTACTTC	CASSLVAGDQETQYF	.	few	TRBV5-1	TRBJ2-5
TGCGCCAGCAGCTTGGATGCTGGGGCCAACTATGGCTACACCTTC	CASSLDAGANYGYTF	.	few	TRBV5-1	TRBJ1-2
TGTGCCAGCAGTCCTGGGACTAGCGGGAGACCGAACTCCTACGAGCAGTACTTC	CASSPGTSGRPNSYEQYF	TRBD2	few	TRBV12-3/TRBV12-4	TRBJ2-7
TGCGCCAGCAGCGAATTCCGGGACAGGGCTTACGAGCAGTACTTC	CASSEFRDRAYEQYF	TRBD1	few	TRBV10-1	TRBJ2-7